This note documents a single T cell receptor (beta chain) sequence. The sample is drawn from a study of blood T cell repertoires in COVID-19. Whole-study context: Some COVID-19 samples were acute and others convalescent; all came from the United States, Italy and Spain. From T cells, B-cell-depleted T cells, or PBMCs came the material, which was cDNA or gDNA.

Per the authors' pipeline: Reference gene primer amplification gave nucleated cell count estimates. Sequenced by immunoSEQ multiplex PCR; TCRdb stores in-frame clones only, minus some. V and J calls and clone size are given by that table; D and trimming were obtained from the DNA. This table has over 95,000 clones, 85% to 90% appearing once. The CDR3 is 16 residues long. V shed 0 bases, J shed 4 bases, and the junction held 4 bases outside the gene matches. Sequencing used peripheral blood. This receptor was taken from a woman between 45 and 65 years old with acute or convalescent COVID-19. The rearrangement uses TRBV23-1 and TRBJ1-5, with 9 bases matching TRBD1. TRBV23-1 has ORF status, its function being uncertain. The CDR3 bases are TGCGCCAGCAGTCAATCGGTAGGGACAGGGAATCAGCCCCAGCATTTT. Its protein product is CASSQSVGTGNQPQHF.